These 30 T cell receptor beta chains were all obtained from the same sample, sequenced in a study of siplizumab effects on memory and regulatory T cells. Only in-frame clones appear in the TCRdb table, and some are missing; sequencing was by immunoSEQ multiplex PCR. The sample holds about 91,000 clones, more than 85% seen once. The material sequenced was CD8+ T cells sorted from blood. These receptors were collected from a human donor in good health.

V and J are TRBV29-1 and TRBJ1-1; D unclear. The CDR3 consists of 13 residues. V was pared by 6 bases and J by 0 bases, with 11 bases between. The germline gives CDR1 SQVTM, CDR2 ANQGSEA. Here the CDR3 reads CSVGGVLNTEAFF. Here the CDR3 DNA reads TGCAGCGTGGGCGGGGTTTTGAACACTGAAGCTTTCTTT.

The V gene is TRBV4-2, the J gene TRBJ2-7; D call uncertain. V was shortened by 1 base and J by 6 bases, with 10 bases between the two germline ends. Germline values: CDR1 LGHNA, CDR2 YNFKEQ. This CDR3 is built from 13 residues. In nucleotides, the CDR3 is TGTGCCAGCAGCCAAGGTGGCAGACCCGAGCAGTACTTC. As protein: CASSQGGRPEQYF.

Here the CDR3 DNA reads TGCGCCAGCAGCTCCCTGACAGGGACCTACAATGAGCAGTTCTTC. This sequence encodes CASSSLTGTYNEQFF. The V gene is TRBV5-1, the J gene TRBJ2-1; the match to TRBD1 covers 7 bases. CDR3 size: 15 residues. Germline V lookup: CDR1 SGHRS, CDR2 YFSETQ. The V gene end was trimmed by 3 bases and the J gene end by 2 bases; junction bases not matched to a gene: 5. Filled out from reference TRBV5-1 and TRBJ2-1, the complete variable domain reads KAGVTQTPRYLIKTRGQQVTLSCSPISGHRSVSWYQQTPGQGLQFLFEYFSETQRNKGNFPGRFSGRQFSNSRSEMNVSTLELGDSALYLCASSSLTGTYNEQFFGPGTRLTVL.

The chain is built from TRBV6-6 and TRBJ2-1, with 10 nucleotides matching TRBD2. The CDR3 extends over 16 amino acids. The junction had 4 bases not matched to a gene; V was cut back by 5 bases and J by 0 bases. Germline V gene data show CDR1 as MNHNY and CDR2 as SVGAGI (reference sequence). CDR3 region: CASSAPSGSSYNEQFF. The CDR3 nucleotides read TGTGCCAGCAGTGCTCCTAGCGGGAGCTCCTACAATGAGCAGTTCTTC.

This sequence joins TRBV6-5 and TRBJ2-1, with a weak D call TRBD2 (5 bases). CDR3 size: 14 residues. The germline CDR1 and CDR2 sequences are MNHEY and SVGAGI. The V end lost 0 bases, the J end lost 4 bases, and 7 bases lay between the germline ends. This CDR3 is CASSYSDYYNEQFF. The CDR3 nucleotides are TGTGCCAGCAGTTACTCAGACTATTACAATGAGCAGTTCTTC.

The chain has TRBV7-8 and TRBJ2-1; the match to TRBD2 covers 7 bases. V trimming: 3 bases; J trimming: 5 bases; junction bases outside the gene matches: 7. Per germline, CDR1 SGHVS and CDR2 FQNEAQ. The CDR3 sequence is 15 residues long. The DNA for the CDR3 is TGTGCCAGCAGCTTCCCGGGACTATTAGACAATGAGCAGTTCTTC. It encodes CASSFPGLLDNEQFF.

The chain recombines TRBV5-8 with TRBJ2-1; D is undetermined. CDR1 and CDR2 (germline): SGHTS, YDEGEE. The CDR3 is 11 amino acids. V gave up 0 bases and J gave up 8 bases, with 3 bases separating them. The CDR3 is CASSLGYEQFF. DNA of the CDR3: TGTGCCAGCAGCTTGGGGTATGAGCAGTTCTTC.

The chain is built from TRBV19 and TRBJ2-7, with 9 positions matching TRBD2. With V trimmed by 5 bases and J by 3 bases, 11 bases remained unmatched. The CDR3 spans 16 residues. CDR1 is LNHDA, CDR2 SQIVND, per germline (reference sequence). CDR3 in DNA: TGTGCCAGTAGTGAATTTAGCGGGAGATCTGTCTACGAGCAGTACTTC. It codes for CASSEFSGRSVYEQYF.

The gene calls are TRBV4-1 and TRBJ2-7; TRBD1 matches 7 bases. Germline CDR1 is MGHRA and CDR2 is YSYEKL. The CDR3 is made up of 16 amino acids. After removal of 0 bases from V and 0 bases from J, the junction contained 5 bases not matched to a gene. The chain's CDR3 is CASSQESAGGSYEQYF. The CDR3 nucleotides read TGCGCCAGCAGCCAAGAGTCGGCAGGGGGCTCCTACGAGCAGTACTTC.

The rearrangement uses TRBV5-1 and TRBJ1-2, with D maybe TRBD1 (6 bases). From germline, CDR1 is SGHRS and CDR2 YFSETQ. The V gene lost 2 bases and the J gene lost 2 bases, with 7 bases spanning the gap. There are 13 residues in the CDR3. In DNA, the CDR3 is TGCGCCAGCAGCTTCGACAGGAACTATGGCTACACCTTC. Its protein product is CASSFDRNYGYTF.

This clone appeared once. This chain links TRBV18 with TRBJ1-5, with 9 bases matching TRBD1. CDR1 is KGHSH and CDR2 is LQKENI in the germline V gene. Trimming at V came to 4 bases and at J to 8 bases, leaving 9 bases not matched to a gene. CDR3 length equals 15 residues. DNA for the CDR3: TGTGCCAGCTCACAGGACAGGGGACAAGCGGAGCCCCAGCATTTT. Translation: CASSQDRGQAEPQHF.

The chain is built from TRBV6-5 and TRBJ2-2; 9 bases align to TRBD2. This CDR3 region has 13 residues. Germline V gene data show CDR1 as MNHEY and CDR2 as SVGAGI. V was pared by 10 bases and J by 10 bases, with 10 bases of the junction left unmatched. The CDR3 DNA follows: TGTGCCACCAAATGGCGGGAGGGAGCGGAGCTGTTTTTT. The encoded protein is CATKWREGAELFF.

The gene calls are TRBV27 and TRBJ2-3; D remains unclear. The V gene lost 5 bases and the J gene lost 0 bases, with 12 bases spanning the gap. Germline-derived CDR1 and CDR2 are MNHEY and SMNVEV (reference sequence). This CDR3 has 15 residues. CDR3 coding DNA: TGTGCCAGCAGTCCTGGGATGGCGAGCACAGATACGCAGTATTTT. Encoded protein: CASSPGMASTDTQYF.

The chain joins TRBV5-1 to TRBJ1-1; no reliable D call. Germline lookup yields CDR1 SGHRS and CDR2 YFSETQ. V lost 2 bases, J lost 7 bases, and 6 bases lay in between. The CDR3 is 11 amino acids. The DNA for the CDR3 is TGCGCCAGCAGCTTAGGGAATGAAGCTTTCTTT. Translating it yields CASSLGNEAFF.

V and J are TRBV7-8 and TRBJ1-1; D may be TRBD1 (6 bases). V lost 4 bases, J lost 5 bases, and 14 bases lay in between. The germline V gene has CDR1 SGHVS and CDR2 FQNEAQ. The CDR3 length is 14 residues. The CDR3 DNA follows: TGTGCCAGCAGCTCCGGGGGGGCCGGGACTGAAGCTTTCTTT. The encoded protein is CASSSGGAGTEAFF.

The rearrangement joins TRBV4-3 to TRBJ2-7; 10 bases are shared with TRBD1. The V and J ends lost 1 base and 8 bases, in that order; junction bases with no gene match: 8. Germline V gene sequence: CDR1 LGHNA, CDR2 YSLEER. This CDR3 is built from 15 residues. The CDR3 loop is CASSQGGTGAEKQYF. In DNA, the CDR3 is TGCGCCAGCAGCCAAGGGGGGACAGGGGCCGAGAAGCAGTACTTC.

The chain carries TRBV7-9 and TRBJ2-5; the match to TRBD1 covers 7 bases. J gave up 4 bases and V 1 base, and 3 bases lay outside the gene matches. Germline-derived CDR1 and CDR2 are SEHNR and FQNEAQ (reference sequence). The CDR3 runs 14 residues. The CDR3 protein is CASSLGRTGETQYF. CDR3 sequence (DNA): TGTGCCAGCAGCTTAGGTCGGACAGGAGAGACCCAGTACTTC.

The DNA for the CDR3 is TGTGCCAGCAGCTTTAGGCGGATTTCCTACAATGAGCAGTTCTTC. Its protein is CASSFRRISYNEQFF. This chain uses TRBV5-8 with TRBJ2-1; the D is unclear. Germline assignment: CDR1 SGHTS and CDR2 YDEGEE. Trimming removed 2 bases from V and 1 base from J, with 10 bases in between. The CDR3 has 15 residues.

This chain connects TRBV7-2 to TRBJ1-1; maybe TRBD1 (5 bases). Trimming took 1 base from V and 6 from J, leaving 6 bases between them. The length of the CDR3 is 12 residues. The germline V gene has CDR1 SGHTA and CDR2 FQGNSA. Here the CDR3 DNA reads TGTGCCAGCAGCTTAGGGGGACCTGAAGCTTTCTTT. This gives the protein CASSLGGPEAFF.

The chain joins TRBV9 to TRBJ1-4; D remains ambiguous. Trimming stripped 0 bases from V and 6 bases from J, with 12 bases between. Germline V gene sequence: CDR1 SGDLS, CDR2 YYNGEE. The CDR3 runs to 15 residues. The chain's CDR3 is CASSVGGLVDEKLFF. In nucleotides, the CDR3 is TGTGCCAGCAGCGTAGGCGGGCTTGTGGATGAAAAACTGTTTTTT.

Here the CDR3 reads CASSPTEGTGTYGYTF. The CDR3 DNA is TGTGCCAGCAGCCCCACGGAGGGGACAGGAACCTATGGCTACACCTTC. V usage is TRBV7-9 and J usage is TRBJ1-2; 8 bases line up with TRBD1. This CDR3 has 16 amino acids. CDR1 SEHNR and CDR2 FQNEAQ come from the germline V gene (reference sequence). The J segment lost 4 bases and the V segment lost 5 bases, leaving 12 bases of the junction unmatched.

This chain joins TRBV4-2 and TRBJ1-1; the D is unclear. Germline lookup yields CDR1 LGHNA and CDR2 YNFKEQ. The CDR3 spans 13 residues. The ends were cut back, 4 bases at V and 5 bases at J, with 11 bases in the middle. The CDR3 DNA is TGTGCCAGCAGCCCGTCCCAAGGGACTGAAGCTTTCTTT. As protein: CASSPSQGTEAFF.

The CDR3 protein is CASSISRNRVAGNTIYF. CDR3 sequence (DNA): TGTGCCAGCAGCATTTCAAGAAACAGGGTGGCTGGAAACACCATATATTTT. The gene calls are TRBV21-1 and TRBJ1-3; TRBD1 was called by the table and not checked on the DNA. TRBV21-1 represents a pseudogene. This CDR3 is built from 17 residues.

V and J are TRBV19 and TRBJ2-7; D is perhaps TRBD1 (6 bases). CDR1 is LNHDA, CDR2 SQIVND, per germline (reference sequence). V shed 5 bases and J shed 3 bases, with 14 bases lying between them. The CDR3 loop spans 14 amino acids. Written as DNA, the CDR3 is TGTGCCAGTAGTCCCGGGACATCAAACTACGAGCAGTACTTC. It codes for CASSPGTSNYEQYF.

V usage is TRBV6-5 and J usage is TRBJ2-5; D gene ambiguous. Germline V gene lookup returns CDR1 MNHEY and CDR2 SVGAGI. The V gene lost 5 bases and the J gene lost 2 bases, with 12 bases spanning the gap. The CDR3 extends over 14 amino acids. CDR3 sequence: CASSAKRDQETQYF. The CDR3 DNA reads TGTGCCAGCAGTGCCAAAAGGGATCAAGAGACCCAGTACTTC.

The chain couples TRBV5-1 to TRBJ2-5; no reliable D call. This CDR3 comprises 14 residues. V lost 0 bases, J lost 5 bases, and 11 bases lay in between. The germline CDR1 and CDR2 sequences are SGHRS and YFSETQ. The CDR3: CASSLEGETETQYF. CDR3 sequence (DNA): TGCGCCAGCAGCTTGGAGGGTGAAACGGAGACCCAGTACTTC. Supplemented by reference TRBV5-1 and TRBJ2-5, the full variable domain reads KAGVTQTPRYLIKTRGQQVTLSCSPISGHRSVSWYQQTPGQGLQFLFEYFSETQRNKGNFPGRFSGRQFSNSRSEMNVSTLELGDSALYLCASSLEGETETQYFGPGTRLLVL.

This clone is a singleton in its sample. For the CDR3, the DNA is TGTGCCTGGAGTGTGGGGCCCTACTACGAGCAGTACTTC. Translated, it gives CAWSVGPYYEQYF. The chain joins TRBV30 to TRBJ2-7, with TRBD1 as a possible D gene (5 bases). Trimming stripped 0 bases from V and 3 bases from J, with 9 bases between. In germline, CDR1 is GTSNPN, CDR2 SVGIG (reference sequence). The CDR3 spans 13 residues.

This sequence joins TRBV7-9 and TRBJ2-7, with 7 bases lining up with TRBD1. From germline, CDR1 is SEHNR and CDR2 FQNEAQ (reference sequence). This CDR3 comprises 16 residues. The junction had 5 bases not matched to a gene; V was cut back by 0 bases and J by 0 bases. The CDR3 region is CASSLAATGSSYEQYF. DNA of the CDR3: TGTGCCAGCAGCTTAGCGGCGACAGGGAGCTCCTACGAGCAGTACTTC.

The chain has TRBV19 and TRBJ2-3, with TRBD2 identical over 8 bases. The length of the CDR3 is 14 residues. Germline CDR1 and CDR2: LNHDA and SQIVND (reference sequence). V shed 8 bases, J shed 3 bases, and the junction held 7 bases outside the gene matches. The DNA for the CDR3 is TGTGCCAGTGCCTTAAGCGGGAGTACAGATACGCAGTATTTT. It yields the protein CASALSGSTDTQYF.

The chain has TRBV7-8 and TRBJ2-5; 8 nucleotides line up with TRBD1. V trimming: 6 bases; J trimming: 2 bases; junction bases outside the gene matches: 11. The CDR3 totals 16 residues. Germline CDR1 reads SGHVS; CDR2 reads FQNEAQ. The CDR3 nucleotides read TGTGCCAGCAGTCCTTGGGGACAGGCGCTTCAAGAGACCCAGTACTTC. Translated, it gives CASSPWGQALQETQYF.